Described below is a single T cell receptor beta chain sequence and its context. The antigen is undetermined. The entry originates in a study of regulatory T cells in long-lasting Graves disease. Assembly of TCR beta libraries relied on iRepertoire HTBI primers together with Arm-PCR of CDR3 regions. TCRdb redid the calling of the multiplex PCR reads with MiXCR, one entry per CDR3 protein. The sample holds roughly 430,000 distinct CDR3 sequences, roughly 21% seen once. Time point of the sample: persistent/refractory GD, antithyroid drugs over 5 years with positive TRAb. Construction of the TCR library relied on RNA isolated from PBMCs. Graves' disease diagnoses used American Thyroid Association guidelines. Overall study findings and caveats: Persistent Graves' patients showed a TCR diversity that was lower than that of newly diagnosed ones. The persistent group shared 2,741 public clonotypes, more than the roughly 990 shared by new patients. When disease was persistent, TRBV28, TRBJ1-2 and TRBJ2-5 were the favored segments.

CDR3 size: 13 residues. Trimming pared 5 bases from V and 6 bases from J, leaving 13 bases between. The germline V gene has CDR1 SEHNR and CDR2 FQNEAQ (reference sequence). The sequence derives from a female donor with Graves disease. The chain has TRBV7-9 and TRBJ1-1; tentative D call: TRBD1 (6 bases). This sample comprised peripheral blood mononuclear cells (PBMCs), obtained when the disease was refractory, from a patient treated with antithyroid drugs. This chain's CDR3 is CASSNQGIAEAFF. CDR3 coding DNA: TGTGCCAGCAGCAATCAGGGGATTGCTGAAGCTTTCTTT.